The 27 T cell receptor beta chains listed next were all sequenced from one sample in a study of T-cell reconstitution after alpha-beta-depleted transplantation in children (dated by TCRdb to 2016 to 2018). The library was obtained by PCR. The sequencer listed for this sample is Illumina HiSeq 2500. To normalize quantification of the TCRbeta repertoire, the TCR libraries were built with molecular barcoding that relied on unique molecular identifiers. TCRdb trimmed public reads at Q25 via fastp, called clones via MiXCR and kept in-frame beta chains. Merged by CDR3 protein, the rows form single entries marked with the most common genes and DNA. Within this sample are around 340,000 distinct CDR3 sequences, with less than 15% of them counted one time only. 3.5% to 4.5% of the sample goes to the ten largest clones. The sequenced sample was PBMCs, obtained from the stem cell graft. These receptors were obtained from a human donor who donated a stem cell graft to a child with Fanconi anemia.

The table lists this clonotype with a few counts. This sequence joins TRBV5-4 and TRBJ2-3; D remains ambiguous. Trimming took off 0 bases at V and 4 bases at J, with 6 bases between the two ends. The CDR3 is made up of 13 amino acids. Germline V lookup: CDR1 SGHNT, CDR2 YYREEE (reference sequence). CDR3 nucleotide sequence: TGTGCCAGCAGCTTGGATGGCTCAGATACGCAGTATTTT. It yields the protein CASSLDGSDTQYF.

CDR3 region: CASSPRTGGGEQFF. The DNA of the CDR3 is TGTGCCAGCAGCCCGAGGACAGGTGGGGGTGAGCAGTTCTTC. The chain links TRBV7-2 to TRBJ2-1, with 7 bases fitting TRBD1. The CDR3 consists of 14 residues. The germline CDR1 and CDR2 sequences are SGHTA and FQGNSA. V trimming: 5 bases; J trimming: 9 bases; junction bases outside the gene matches: 10.

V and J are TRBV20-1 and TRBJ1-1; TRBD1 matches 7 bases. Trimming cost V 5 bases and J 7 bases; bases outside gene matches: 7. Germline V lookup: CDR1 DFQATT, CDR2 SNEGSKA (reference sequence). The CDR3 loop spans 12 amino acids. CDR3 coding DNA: TGCAGTGCTGATACAGGGGCGGATGAAGCTTTCTTT. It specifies CSADTGADEAFF.

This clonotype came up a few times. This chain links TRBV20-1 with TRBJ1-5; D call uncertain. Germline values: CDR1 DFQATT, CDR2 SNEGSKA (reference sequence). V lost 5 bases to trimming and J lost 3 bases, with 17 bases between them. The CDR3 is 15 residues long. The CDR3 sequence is CSASREARDNQPQHF. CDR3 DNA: TGCAGTGCTTCCCGGGAAGCGAGGGACAATCAGCCCCAGCATTTT.

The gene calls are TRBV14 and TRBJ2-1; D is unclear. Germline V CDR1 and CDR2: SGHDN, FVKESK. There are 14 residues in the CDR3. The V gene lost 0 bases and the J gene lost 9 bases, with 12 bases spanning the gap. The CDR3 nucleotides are TGTGCCAGCAGCCAAGACCTGGGTAGGACTGAGCAGTTCTTC. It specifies CASSQDLGRTEQFF.

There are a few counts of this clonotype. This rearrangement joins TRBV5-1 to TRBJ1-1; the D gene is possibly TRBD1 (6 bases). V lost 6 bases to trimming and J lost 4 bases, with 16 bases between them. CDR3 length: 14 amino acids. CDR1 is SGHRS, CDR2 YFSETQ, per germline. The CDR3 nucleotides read TGCGCCAGCACCACTCAGGGGCAGGGCACTGAAGCTTTCTTT. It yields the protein CASTTQGQGTEAFF.

The CDR3 sequence is CAISESTRQNIQYF. The CDR3 DNA sequence: TGTGCCATCAGTGAGTCGACTAGGCAAAACATTCAGTACTTC. This chain uses TRBV10-3 with TRBJ2-4, with D perhaps TRBD2 (6 bases). Germline CDR1 and CDR2: ENHRY and SYGVKD. Trimming removed 0 bases from V and 5 bases from J, with 8 bases in between. This CDR3 contains 14 residues.

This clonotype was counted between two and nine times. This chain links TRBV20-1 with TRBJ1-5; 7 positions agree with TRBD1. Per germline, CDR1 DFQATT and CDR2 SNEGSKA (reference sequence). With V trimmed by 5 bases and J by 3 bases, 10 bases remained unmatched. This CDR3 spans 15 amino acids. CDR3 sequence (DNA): TGCAGTGCTGTCACAGGGGCTCGTAACAATCAGCCCCAGCATTTT. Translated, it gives CSAVTGARNNQPQHF.

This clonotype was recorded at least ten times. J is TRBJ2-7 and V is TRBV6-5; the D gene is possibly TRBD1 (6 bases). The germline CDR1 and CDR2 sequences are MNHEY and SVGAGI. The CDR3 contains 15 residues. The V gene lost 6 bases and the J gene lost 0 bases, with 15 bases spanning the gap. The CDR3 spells CASRLEGHSSYEQYV. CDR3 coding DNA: TGTGCCAGCAGACTCGAGGGACACTCCTCCTACGAGCAGTACGTC.

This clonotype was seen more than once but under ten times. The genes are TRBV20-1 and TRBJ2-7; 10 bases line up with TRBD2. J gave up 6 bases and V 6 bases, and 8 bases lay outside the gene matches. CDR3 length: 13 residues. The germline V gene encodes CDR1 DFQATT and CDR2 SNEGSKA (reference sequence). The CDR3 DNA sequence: TGCAGTGCCGTTCAGCGGGGGGGAGGCGAGCAGTACTTC. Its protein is CSAVQRGGGEQYF.

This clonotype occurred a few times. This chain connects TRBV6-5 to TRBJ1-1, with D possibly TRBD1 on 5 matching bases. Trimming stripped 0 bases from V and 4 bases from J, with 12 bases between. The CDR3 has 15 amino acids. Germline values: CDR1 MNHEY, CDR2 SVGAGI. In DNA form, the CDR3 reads TGTGCCAGCAGTTACTCGAAGACAGTCGGCACTGAAGCTTTCTTT. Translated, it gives CASSYSKTVGTEAFF.

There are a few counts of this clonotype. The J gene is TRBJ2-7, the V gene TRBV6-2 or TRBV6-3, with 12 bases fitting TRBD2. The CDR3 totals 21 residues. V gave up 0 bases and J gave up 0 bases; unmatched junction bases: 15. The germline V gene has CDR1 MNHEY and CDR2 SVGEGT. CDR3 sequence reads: CASSYSRGAGLAGLGSYEQYF. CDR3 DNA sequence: TGTGCCAGCAGTTACTCGAGGGGGGCAGGACTAGCGGGATTAGGCTCCTACGAGCAGTACTTC.

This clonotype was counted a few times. The CDR3 DNA reads as TGTGCCAGCAGGCGGGAAGGGGAGACCTATGGCTACACCTTC. Protein product: CASRREGETYGYTF. J is TRBJ1-2 and V is TRBV3-1; TRBD1 might be the D (5 bases). CDR3 length: 14 residues. Trimming stripped 6 bases from V and 4 bases from J, with 15 bases between. Looked up from germline, CDR1 is LGHDT and CDR2 is YNNKEL (reference sequence).

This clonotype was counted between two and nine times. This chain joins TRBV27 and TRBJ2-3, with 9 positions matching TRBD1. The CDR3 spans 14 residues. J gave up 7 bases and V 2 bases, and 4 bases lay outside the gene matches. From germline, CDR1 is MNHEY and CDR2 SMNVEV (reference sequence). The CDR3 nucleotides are TGTGCCAGCAGTTTACGACAGGGGGGGAATACGCAGTATTTT. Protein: CASSLRQGGNTQYF.

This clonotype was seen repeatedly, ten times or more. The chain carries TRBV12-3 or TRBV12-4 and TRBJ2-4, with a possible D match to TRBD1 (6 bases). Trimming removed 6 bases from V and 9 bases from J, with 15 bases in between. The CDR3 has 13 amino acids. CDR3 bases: TGTGCCAGCAGCCCGAACAGGGAGTTCATTCAGTACTTC. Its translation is CASSPNREFIQYF.

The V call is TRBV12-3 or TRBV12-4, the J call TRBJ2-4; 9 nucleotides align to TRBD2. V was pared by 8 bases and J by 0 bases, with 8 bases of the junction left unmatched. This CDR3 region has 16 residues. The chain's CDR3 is CASASRLAEAKNIQYF. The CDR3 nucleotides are TGTGCCAGCGCCTCCCGACTAGCGGAAGCCAAAAACATTCAGTACTTC.

The CDR3 DNA is TGTGCCAGCAGTGCCGGGACCCCCAACATTCAGTACTTC. It encodes CASSAGTPNIQYF. This rearrangement joins TRBV28 to TRBJ2-4; D possibly matches TRBD1 or TRBD2 (5 bases each). The germline V gene has CDR1 MDHEN and CDR2 SYDVKM. Trimming stripped 5 bases from V and 7 bases from J, with 12 bases between. This CDR3 region has 13 residues.

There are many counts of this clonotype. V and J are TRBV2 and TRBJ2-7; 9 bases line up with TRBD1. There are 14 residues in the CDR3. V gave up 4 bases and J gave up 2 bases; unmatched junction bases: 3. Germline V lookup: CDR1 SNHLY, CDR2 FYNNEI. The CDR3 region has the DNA TGTGCCAGCAGTGTACAGGGGGCAACCTACGAGCAGTACGTC. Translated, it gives CASSVQGATYEQYV.

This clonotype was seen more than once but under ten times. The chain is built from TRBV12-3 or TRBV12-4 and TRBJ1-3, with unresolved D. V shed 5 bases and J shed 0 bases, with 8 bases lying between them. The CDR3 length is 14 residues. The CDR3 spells CASSPRFSGNTIYF. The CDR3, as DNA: TGTGCCAGCAGTCCCAGGTTCTCTGGAAACACCATATATTTT.

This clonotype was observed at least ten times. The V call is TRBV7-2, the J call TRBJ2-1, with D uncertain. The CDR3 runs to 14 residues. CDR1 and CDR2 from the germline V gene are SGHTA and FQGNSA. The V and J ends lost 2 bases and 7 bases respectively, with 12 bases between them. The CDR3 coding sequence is TGTGCCAGCAGCTTAATTCAGGACGCGAATGAGCAGTTCTTC. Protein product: CASSLIQDANEQFF.

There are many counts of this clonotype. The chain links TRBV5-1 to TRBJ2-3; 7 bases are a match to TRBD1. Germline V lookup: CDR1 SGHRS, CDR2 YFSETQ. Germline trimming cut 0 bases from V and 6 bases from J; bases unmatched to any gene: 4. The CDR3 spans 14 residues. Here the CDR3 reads CASSLGQGDDTQYF. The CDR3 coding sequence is TGCGCCAGCAGCTTGGGGCAGGGGGACGATACGCAGTATTTT. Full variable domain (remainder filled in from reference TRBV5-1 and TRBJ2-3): KAGVTQTPRYLIKTRGQQVTLSCSPISGHRSVSWYQQTPGQGLQFLFEYFSETQRNKGNFPGRFSGRQFSNSRSEMNVSTLELGDSALYLCASSLGQGDDTQYFGPGTRLTVL.

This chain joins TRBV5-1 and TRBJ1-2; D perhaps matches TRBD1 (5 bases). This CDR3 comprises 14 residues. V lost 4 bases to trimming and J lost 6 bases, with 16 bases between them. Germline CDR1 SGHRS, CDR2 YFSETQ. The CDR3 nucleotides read TGCGCCAGCAGCCCGGGGGGAGGACGCGATGGCTACACCTTC. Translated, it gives CASSPGGGRDGYTF. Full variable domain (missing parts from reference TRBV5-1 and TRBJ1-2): KAGVTQTPRYLIKTRGQQVTLSCSPISGHRSVSWYQQTPGQGLQFLFEYFSETQRNKGNFPGRFSGRQFSNSRSEMNVSTLELGDSALYLCASSPGGGRDGYTFGSGTRLTVV.

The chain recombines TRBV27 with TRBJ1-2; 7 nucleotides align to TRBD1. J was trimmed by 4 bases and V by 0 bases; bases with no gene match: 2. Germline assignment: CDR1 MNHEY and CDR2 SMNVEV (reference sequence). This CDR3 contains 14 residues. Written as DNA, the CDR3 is TGTGCCAGCAGTTTATCGGGGGACAGCTATGGCTACACCTTC. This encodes CASSLSGDSYGYTF.

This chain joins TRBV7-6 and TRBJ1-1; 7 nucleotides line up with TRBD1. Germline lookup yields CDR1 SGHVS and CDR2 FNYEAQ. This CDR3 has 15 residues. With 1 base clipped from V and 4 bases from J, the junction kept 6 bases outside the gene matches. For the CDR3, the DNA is TGTGCCAGCAGCTTAGAAGACAGGGAGGGCACTGAAGCTTTCTTT. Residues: CASSLEDREGTEAFF.

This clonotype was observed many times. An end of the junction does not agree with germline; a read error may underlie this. The CDR3 DNA follows: TGTGCTAGCAGTCTGGATCTGTGGAAGACTGAGCAGTTCTTC. This translates into CASSLDLWKTEQFF. This chain connects TRBV7-7 to TRBJ2-1, with D hard to call. Germline CDR1 is SSHAT and CDR2 is FNYEAQ (reference sequence). This CDR3 spans 14 amino acids. The variable domain in full, with the rest retrieved from reference TRBV7-7 and TRBJ2-1, is GAGVSQSPRYKVTKRGQDVTLRCDPISSHATLYWYQQALGQGPEFLTYFNYEAQPDKSGLPSDRFSAERPEGSISTLTIQRTEQRDSAMYRCASSLDLWKTEQFFGPGTRLTVL.

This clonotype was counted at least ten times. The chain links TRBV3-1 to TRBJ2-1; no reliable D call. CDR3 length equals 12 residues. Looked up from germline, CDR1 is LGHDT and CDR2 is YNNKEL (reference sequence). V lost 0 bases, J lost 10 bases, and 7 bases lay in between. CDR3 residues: CASSQEGLEQFF. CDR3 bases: TGTGCCAGCAGCCAAGAGGGTCTCGAGCAGTTCTTC.

The CDR3 here is CASSLKQGTGELFF. The DNA for the CDR3 is TGTGCCAGCAGCTTAAAACAGGGAACCGGGGAGCTGTTTTTT. V gene TRBV11-2 combines with J gene TRBJ2-2; a possible D gene is TRBD1 (6 bases). The germline V gene encodes CDR1 SGHAT and CDR2 FQNNGV. There are 14 residues in the CDR3. Between the trimmed V and J ends, which lost 2 bases and 5 bases, there was a span of 9 bases.